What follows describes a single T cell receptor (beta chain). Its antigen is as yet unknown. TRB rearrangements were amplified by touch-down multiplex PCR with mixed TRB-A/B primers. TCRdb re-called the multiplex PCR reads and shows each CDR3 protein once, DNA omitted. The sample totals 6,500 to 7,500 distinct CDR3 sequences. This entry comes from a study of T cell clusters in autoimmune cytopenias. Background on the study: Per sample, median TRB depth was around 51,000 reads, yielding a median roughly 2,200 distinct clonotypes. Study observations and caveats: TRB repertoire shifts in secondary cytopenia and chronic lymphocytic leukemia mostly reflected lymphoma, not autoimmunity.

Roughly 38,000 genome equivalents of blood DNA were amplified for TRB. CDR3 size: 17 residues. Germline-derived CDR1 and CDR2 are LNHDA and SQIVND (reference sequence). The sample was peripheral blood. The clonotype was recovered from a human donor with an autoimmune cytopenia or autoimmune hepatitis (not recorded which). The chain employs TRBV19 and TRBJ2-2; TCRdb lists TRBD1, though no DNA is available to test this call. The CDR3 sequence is CASSIGPSSPNTGELFF.